This is a list of T cell receptor beta chains from one sample in a study of T cell changes during pregnancy in multiple sclerosis. Only in-frame clones appear in the TCRdb table, and some are missing; sequencing was by immunoSEQ multiplex PCR. Here the sample spans approximately 79,000 clones, just over 90% being singletons. The source material was CD4+ T cells from peripheral blood mononuclear cells, sampled before pregnancy. The receptors shown here come from a female donor with multiple sclerosis, enrolled in a pregnancy study. The CDR3 runs from the conserved cysteine through the conserved F or W. The order of the fields is V gene, D gene, J gene, clone size, CDR3 protein, CDR3 DNA. A D gene is named only where the DNA matches it firmly. Clone size is stated in some rows and not others, as once, few, many or a class when expanded.

v_gene: TRBV6-6; d_gene: TRBD2; j_gene: TRBJ2-3; abundance: NA; CDR3aa: CASSNPGGGTDTQYF; CDR3nt: TGTGCCAGCAGCAACCCGGGGGGGGGCACAGATACGCAGTATTTT
v_gene: TRBV2; d_gene: NA; j_gene: TRBJ1-4; abundance: NA; CDR3aa: CASSEKRALGEKLFF; CDR3nt: TGTGCCAGCAGTGAAAAGAGGGCCTTAGGCGAAAAACTGTTTTTT
v_gene: TRBV6-5; d_gene: NA; j_gene: TRBJ2-5; abundance: NA; CDR3aa: CASLSRDIGLEYF; CDR3nt: TGTGCCAGTCTTAGCCGGGACATAGGACTGGAGTACTTC
v_gene: TRBV5-1; d_gene: NA; j_gene: TRBJ2-7; abundance: NA; CDR3aa: CASSEGHPEMQYF; CDR3nt: TGCGCCAGCAGCGAGGGACATCCCGAGATGCAGTACTTC
v_gene: TRBV5-6; d_gene: NA; j_gene: TRBJ1-5; abundance: NA; CDR3aa: CASSLQGAGPQHF; CDR3nt: TGTGCCAGCAGCTTGCAAGGGGCCGGGCCCCAGCATTTT
v_gene: TRBV19; d_gene: NA; j_gene: TRBJ1-1; abundance: NA; CDR3aa: CASNQNRFEAFF; CDR3nt: TGTGCCAGTAATCAAAACAGGTTTGAAGCTTTCTTT
v_gene: TRBV10-3; d_gene: NA; j_gene: TRBJ1-2; abundance: NA; CDR3aa: CAISEFVGTLGYTF; CDR3nt: TGTGCCATCAGTGAATTTGTAGGGACATTAGGCTACACCTTC
v_gene: TRBV19; d_gene: TRBD2; j_gene: TRBJ2-3; abundance: NA; CDR3aa: CASSQGTSVADTQYF; CDR3nt: TGTGCCAGTAGTCAAGGGACTAGCGTGGCAGATACGCAGTATTTT
v_gene: TRBV5-6; d_gene: NA; j_gene: TRBJ1-2; abundance: NA; CDR3aa: CASSPLMGGYGYTF; CDR3nt: TGTGCCAGCAGCCCGTTGATGGGGGGCTATGGCTACACCTTC
v_gene: TRBV30; d_gene: NA; j_gene: TRBJ2-3; abundance: NA; CDR3aa: CAWSRGIPDTQYF; CDR3nt: TGTGCCTGGAGTAGGGGGATTCCAGATACGCAGTATTTT
v_gene: TRBV6-1; d_gene: TRBD1; j_gene: TRBJ1-2; abundance: NA; CDR3aa: CASSETVDRWYGGYTF; CDR3nt: TGTGCCAGCAGTGAAACTGTGGACAGGTGGTACGGTGGCTACACCTTC
v_gene: TRBV5-1; d_gene: NA; j_gene: TRBJ1-2; abundance: NA; CDR3aa: CASSLALGFREPYYTF; CDR3nt: TGCGCCAGCAGCTTGGCCTTGGGTTTCCGGGAGCCCTACTACACCTTC
v_gene: TRBV28; d_gene: NA; j_gene: TRBJ1-4; abundance: NA; CDR3aa: CASSSYQLGGAGEKLFF; CDR3nt: TGTGCCAGCAGTTCATACCAACTGGGGGGTGCGGGGGAAAAACTGTTTTTT
v_gene: TRBV18; d_gene: TRBD1; j_gene: TRBJ2-4; abundance: NA; CDR3aa: CASSVGGGKNIQYF; CDR3nt: TGTGCCAGCTCAGTAGGGGGCGGCAAAAACATTCAGTACTTC
v_gene: TRBV7-9; d_gene: NA; j_gene: TRBJ2-5; abundance: NA; CDR3aa: CASPRGGETVGETQYF; CDR3nt: TGTGCCAGCCCCCGTGGTGGTGAGACTGTAGGAGAGACCCAGTACTTC
v_gene: TRBV5-4; d_gene: NA; j_gene: TRBJ2-3; abundance: NA; CDR3aa: CASSLDIGNLGPQYF; CDR3nt: TGTGCCAGCAGCTTGGACATCGGAAATCTAGGTCCGCAGTATTTT
v_gene: TRBV27; d_gene: TRBD1; j_gene: TRBJ2-7; abundance: once; CDR3aa: CASASGTVPYEQYF; CDR3nt: TGTGCCAGCGCATCCGGGACAGTGCCCTACGAGCAGTACTTC
v_gene: TRBV2; d_gene: TRBD2; j_gene: TRBJ2-1; abundance: NA; CDR3aa: CASTPLGTTNNEQFF; CDR3nt: TGTGCCAGCACCCCTCTCGGGACTACCAACAATGAGCAGTTCTTC
v_gene: TRBV11-2; d_gene: NA; j_gene: TRBJ1-1; abundance: NA; CDR3aa: CASRPGLMNTEAFF; CDR3nt: TGTGCCAGCAGACCAGGGTTGATGAACACTGAAGCTTTCTTT
v_gene: TRBV5-1; d_gene: TRBD1; j_gene: TRBJ2-2; abundance: NA; CDR3aa: CASSRDRGGIGELFF; CDR3nt: TGCGCCAGCAGCCGGGACAGGGGGGGAATCGGGGAGCTGTTTTTT
v_gene: TRBV19; d_gene: NA; j_gene: TRBJ1-4; abundance: NA; CDR3aa: CASSMTGYNEKLFF; CDR3nt: TGTGCCAGTAGTATGACAGGCTATAATGAAAAACTGTTTTTT
v_gene: TRBV6-6; d_gene: NA; j_gene: TRBJ1-5; abundance: NA; CDR3aa: CASSYEGRRQPQHF; CDR3nt: TGTGCCAGCAGTTATGAGGGGAGGAGGCAGCCCCAGCATTTT
v_gene: TRBV6-1; d_gene: TRBD1; j_gene: TRBJ2-3; abundance: NA; CDR3aa: CATRGQGISTDTQYF; CDR3nt: TGTGCCACCCGAGGACAGGGTATAAGCACAGATACGCAGTATTTT
v_gene: TRBV4-2; d_gene: NA; j_gene: TRBJ1-2; abundance: NA; CDR3aa: CASSQDFRVGIYGYTF; CDR3nt: TGTGCCAGCAGCCAAGATTTCAGGGTAGGGATCTATGGCTACACCTTC
v_gene: TRBV14; d_gene: NA; j_gene: TRBJ1-5; abundance: NA; CDR3aa: CASSQDRFSNQPQHF; CDR3nt: TGTGCCAGCAGCCAAGACAGATTTAGCAATCAGCCCCAGCATTTT
v_gene: TRBV4-1; d_gene: TRBD2; j_gene: TRBJ2-1; abundance: NA; CDR3aa: CASSQVPGLAPAQVF; CDR3nt: TGCGCCAGCAGCCAAGTTCCGGGACTAGCGCCGGCCCAGGTCTTC
v_gene: TRBV2; d_gene: TRBD1; j_gene: TRBJ2-2; abundance: NA; CDR3aa: CASSWDRAGGELFF; CDR3nt: TGTGCCAGCAGTTGGGACAGGGCGGGCGGGGAGCTGTTTTTT
v_gene: TRBV28; d_gene: TRBD1; j_gene: TRBJ1-5; abundance: NA; CDR3aa: CATRTGGYSNQPQHF; CDR3nt: TGTGCCACTCGGACAGGGGGTTATAGCAATCAGCCCCAGCATTTT
v_gene: TRBV5-1; d_gene: TRBD1; j_gene: TRBJ2-1; abundance: NA; CDR3aa: CASSLEQGAGNEQFF; CDR3nt: TGCGCCAGCAGCTTGGAGCAGGGGGCGGGTAATGAGCAGTTCTTC
v_gene: TRBV5-6; d_gene: TRBD1; j_gene: TRBJ2-7; abundance: NA; CDR3aa: CADSTGQYPYEQYF; CDR3nt: TGTGCAGATTCAACGGGACAGTATCCCTACGAGCAGTACTTC
v_gene: TRBV7-8; d_gene: TRBD2; j_gene: TRBJ2-7; abundance: NA; CDR3aa: CASSLGTSGEQYF; CDR3nt: TGTGCCAGCAGCTTGGGGACTAGCGGGGAGCAGTACTTC
v_gene: TRBV4-1; d_gene: TRBD2; j_gene: TRBJ2-4; abundance: NA; CDR3aa: CASSQDTLAGFENIQYF; CDR3nt: TGCGCCAGCAGCCAAGATACCCTAGCGGGATTTGAAAACATTCAGTACTTC
v_gene: TRBV28; d_gene: TRBD1; j_gene: TRBJ1-1; abundance: NA; CDR3aa: CASNKQGANTEAFF; CDR3nt: TGTGCCAGCAATAAACAGGGGGCGAACACTGAAGCTTTCTTT